Detailed here is one T cell receptor (beta chain). Sequencing used immunoSEQ multiplex PCR; TCRdb keeps in-frame clones, though not all of them. The table includes around 940,000 clones, around three quarters detected once. The ends were cut back, 5 bases at V and 3 bases at J, with 17 bases in the middle. CDR3 size: 15 residues. Per the germline V gene, CDR1 is SGHTA and CDR2 is FQGNSA. These data come from a study of shared clonotypes between healthy human individuals. Study-level information: Researchers assigned three CD4 naive, three CD4 memory, two CD8 naive and one CD8 memory plate to each donor.

The genes are TRBV7-2 and TRBJ2-7; weak D call: TRBD2 (7 bases). Sequencing used memory CD4+ T cells sorted from blood. The subset was: CD45RA-negative fraction. This sequence originates from a man aged 18 to 30 in good health. The CDR3 reads CASSPGGHGVYEQYF. The CDR3 DNA sequence: TGTGCCAGCAGCCCGGGGGGACACGGGGTCTACGAGCAGTACTTC.